This T cell receptor beta chain was identified during a study of molecular identifiers for immune sequencing clone quantification. The germline CDR1 and CDR2 sequences are MDHEN and SYDVKM. This CDR3 has 12 residues. Trimming removed 7 bases at V and 6 bases at J, with 10 bases between. Libraries for naive CD8 T cells, which were made from roughly 18,000 to 920,000 sorted cells, drew on 10%, 30% or 50% of the RNA. This clonotype was detected only a few times. Antigen: not known. Preparation methods for the bulk TCR libraries were those previously described, with listed TCR primers. Using its own MiXCR run on the PCR reads, TCRdb lists one record per CDR3 protein. The data hold about 100,000 distinct CDR3 sequences, with 30% to 35% observed a single time. Notes on the study in general: The sizes of highly expanded clones could be underestimated when identical TCR molecules share a barcode. More than 99% of effector molecules, versus under 1% of naive-cell molecules, belonged to clones above 20 RNA copies.

The rearrangement joins TRBV28 to TRBJ2-1; no clear D. The TCR comes from a human donor in good health. Some libraries in this study had Jurkat cell RNA spiked in. The sequenced sample consisted of naive CD8+ T cells from blood, with Jurkat cell RNA spiked in. Subset denoted: FACS-sorted CD8+CD4-CCR7+CD45RA+ naive T cells. In DNA, the CDR3 is TGTGCCAGCAAGGCGGCCTCCAATGAGCAGTTCTTC. Amino acid sequence: CASKAASNEQFF.